The 9 T cell receptor beta chains given below trace back to one sample, sequenced in a study of post-analysis software for immune sequencing data. Their antigens remain unidentified. Study outcomes and limitations: Roughly five TRBV segments were significantly more frequent in patients than in controls. TRBV5-6, TRBV5-1 and TRBV20-1 were among these segments.

Libraries were made from TCR beta cDNA, and they carried unique molecular identifiers. TCRdb re-analysed the PCR reads in MiXCR, keeping a single row per CDR3 protein. Of 500,000 to 600,000 distinct CDR3 sequences listed, 40% to 50% are singletons. The sequenced sample consisted of blood. The receptors shown here come from a girl between 10 and 17 years old with multiple sclerosis.

This clonotype was observed a few times. J is TRBJ2-1 and V is TRBV2; possibly TRBD1 for D (5 bases). The CDR3 length is 15 residues. Germline CDR1 reads SNHLY; CDR2 reads FYNNEI. Trimming removed 5 bases at V and 6 bases at J, with 17 bases between. The CDR3 sequence: CASSRQPKGINEQFF. The CDR3 DNA follows: TGTGCCAGCAGTCGACAGCCAAAAGGGATCAATGAGCAGTTCTTC.

The chain couples TRBV5-1 to TRBJ2-1, with D perhaps matching TRBD1 (5 bases). The germline gives CDR1 SGHRS, CDR2 YFSETQ. V gave up 4 bases and J gave up 3 bases, with 11 bases separating them. CDR3 length: 14 amino acids. The DNA of the CDR3 is TGCGCCAGCAGCCCACAGACAGACTACAATGAGCAGTTCTTC. Amino acids: CASSPQTDYNEQFF.

This clonotype was recorded a few times. V usage is TRBV12-3 or TRBV12-4 and J usage is TRBJ1-2; no firm D call. This CDR3 has 13 amino acids. With 1 base removed from V and 8 bases from J, the gap between germline ends came to 11 bases. Written as DNA, the CDR3 is TGTGCCAGCAGTTTAGGCGGGCCGCGCGGCTACACCTTC. This sequence encodes CASSLGGPRGYTF.

This clonotype was seen a handful of times. One junction end does not reproduce the germline sequence, and a read error may be involved. V usage is TRBV9 and J usage is TRBJ1-1; D is unclear. CDR1 is SGDLS, CDR2 YYNGEE, per germline. This CDR3 comprises 13 residues. The CDR3 loop reads CASSGRANNEAFF. The DNA of the CDR3 is TGTGCCAGCAGCGGGCGGGCTAACAATGAAGCTTTCTTT.

Worth noting for this clonotype: A read error may explain this, as a much larger clone is one base away. The rearrangement links TRBV18 to TRBJ1-5; D remains ambiguous. The CDR3 runs 12 residues. Trimming left V 2 bases short and J 6 bases short, with 5 bases between. Per the germline V gene, CDR1 is KGHSH and CDR2 is LQKENI. CDR3 nucleotide sequence: TGTGCCAGCTCACCAGGGAGTCAGCCCCAGCATTTT. Residues: CASSPGSQPQHF.

The rearrangement links TRBV6-1 to TRBJ2-7, with 7 bases matching TRBD1. The CDR3 runs 15 residues. Germline-derived CDR1 and CDR2 are MNHNS and SASEGT. After removal of 3 bases from V and 0 bases from J, the junction contained 5 bases not matched to a gene. CDR3 nucleotide sequence: TGTGCCAGCAGTGACGCGGACAGGAGCTCCTACGAGCAGTACTTC. This sequence encodes CASSDADRSSYEQYF.

Here the CDR3 reads CSALTSGAYNEQFF. The CDR3 DNA sequence: TGCAGTGCTCTGACTAGCGGGGCCTACAATGAGCAGTTCTTC. The chain has TRBV20-1 and TRBJ2-1; 11 bases agree with TRBD2. The CDR3 is 14 residues long. CDR1 is DFQATT and CDR2 is SNEGSKA in the germline V gene (reference sequence). V was clipped by 5 bases and J by 2 bases; unmatched bases: 2.

V usage is TRBV11-3 and J usage is TRBJ2-5; 9 bases line up with TRBD2. In germline, CDR1 is SGHNT, CDR2 YENEEA. There are 16 residues in the CDR3. The ends lost 3 bases at V and 3 bases at J; junction bases unmatched: 8. This CDR3 is CASSFSGSSPKETQYF. The CDR3, as DNA: TGTGCCAGCAGCTTTAGCGGGAGTTCCCCCAAAGAGACCCAGTACTTC.

This clonotype was counted only a few times. The chain uses TRBV12-3 or TRBV12-4 and TRBJ1-5, with D tentatively TRBD1 (5 bases). Deletions cut 8 bases from V and 0 bases from J, with 11 bases between. The CDR3 has 14 amino acids. The chain's CDR3 is CASGGGNSNQPQHF. The CDR3 DNA follows: TGTGCCAGCGGGGGGGGTAATAGCAATCAGCCCCAGCATTTT.